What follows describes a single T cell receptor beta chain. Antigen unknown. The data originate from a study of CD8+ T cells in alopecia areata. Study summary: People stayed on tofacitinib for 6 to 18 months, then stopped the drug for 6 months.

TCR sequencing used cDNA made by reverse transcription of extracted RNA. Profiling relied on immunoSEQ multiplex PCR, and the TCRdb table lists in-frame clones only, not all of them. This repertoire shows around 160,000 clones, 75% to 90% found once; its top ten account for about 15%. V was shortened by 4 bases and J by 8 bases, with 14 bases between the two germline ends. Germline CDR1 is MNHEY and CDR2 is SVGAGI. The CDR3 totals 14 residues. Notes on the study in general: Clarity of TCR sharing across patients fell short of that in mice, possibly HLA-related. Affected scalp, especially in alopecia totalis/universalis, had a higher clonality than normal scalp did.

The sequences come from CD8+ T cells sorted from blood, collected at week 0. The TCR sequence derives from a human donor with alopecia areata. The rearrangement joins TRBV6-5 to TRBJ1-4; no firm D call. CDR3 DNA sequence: TGTGCCAGCAGTTCCATGGGCGGAAGCGAAAAACTGTTTTTT. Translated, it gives CASSSMGGSEKLFF.